The rows below give T cell receptor beta chains drawn from one sample of a study of blood T cells in healthy people across ages. From the 5' RACE reads, TCRdb called clonotypes with MiXCR, one entry per CDR3 protein. The sample records around 580,000 distinct CDR3 sequences, roughly 48% being singletons. What was sequenced was blood. Receptors were obtained from an older man in good health. Each CDR3 is given with its conserved first and last residue. D genes are given only for firm matches. Clone size appears in some rows only: once, few, many, or a class for an expanded clone.

J gene: TRBJ2-1
V gene: TRBV7-3
clone size: NA
D gene: TRBD1
CDR3 DNA: TGTGCCAGCAGCTACACAGGGGTATCCTACAATGAGCAGTTCTTC
CDR3 protein: CASSYTGVSYNEQFF

J gene: TRBJ2-5
V gene: TRBV12-3/TRBV12-4
clone size: NA
D gene: TRBD1
CDR3 DNA: TGTGCCAGCAGTTCCCCCCACAGGGGACAAGAGACCCAGTACTTC
CDR3 protein: CASSSPHRGQETQYF

J gene: TRBJ1-2
V gene: TRBV5-4
clone size: NA
D gene: NA
CDR3 DNA: TGTGCCAGCAGCTGGCGGGGTGGAAACTATGGCTACACCTTC
CDR3 protein: CASSWRGGNYGYTF

J gene: TRBJ2-6
V gene: TRBV7-2
clone size: few
D gene: NA
CDR3 DNA: TGTGCCAGCAGCCCCCCTCGCACTGGGGCCAACGTCCTGACTTTC
CDR3 protein: CASSPPRTGANVLTF

J gene: TRBJ1-2
V gene: TRBV7-9
clone size: NA
D gene: NA
CDR3 DNA: TGTGCCAGCAGCTCACAGGGTCCGCCTATCAACTATGGCTACACCTTC
CDR3 protein: CASSSQGPPINYGYTF

J gene: TRBJ1-2
V gene: TRBV6-2/TRBV6-3
clone size: NA
D gene: NA
CDR3 DNA: TGTGCCAGCAGTTATCTGAGGGCTGATGGCTACACCTTC
CDR3 protein: CASSYLRADGYTF

J gene: TRBJ2-1
V gene: TRBV9
clone size: NA
D gene: TRBD2
CDR3 DNA: TGTGCCAGCAGCGCCCAGGGACTAGCGGTGAATGAGCAGTTCTTC
CDR3 protein: CASSAQGLAVNEQFF

J gene: TRBJ1-1
V gene: TRBV9
clone size: NA
D gene: NA
CDR3 DNA: TGTGCCAGCGGGAACACGGGAACGAGCACTGAAGCTTTCTTT
CDR3 protein: CASGNTGTSTEAFF

J gene: TRBJ1-1
V gene: TRBV6-6
clone size: NA
D gene: NA
CDR3 DNA: TGTGCCAGCACCGTACAGGACACTGAAGCTTTCTTT
CDR3 protein: CASTVQDTEAFF

J gene: TRBJ2-5
V gene: TRBV18
clone size: NA
D gene: NA
CDR3 DNA: TGTGCCAGCTCACCACAACAGGGAGGCAAGCAGTACTTC
CDR3 protein: CASSPQQGGKQYF

J gene: TRBJ2-6
V gene: TRBV12-3/TRBV12-4
clone size: NA
D gene: TRBD2
CDR3 DNA: TGTGCCAGCAGTCAAAGCGGGAGCTCTGGGGCCAACGTCCTGACTTTC
CDR3 protein: CASSQSGSSGANVLTF

J gene: TRBJ2-1
V gene: TRBV7-2
clone size: few
D gene: TRBD2
CDR3 DNA: TGTGCCAGCAGCTTAGCGGGCGGGGGACTCTACAATGAGCAGTTCTTC
CDR3 protein: CASSLAGGGLYNEQFF

J gene: TRBJ2-1
V gene: TRBV7-2
clone size: NA
D gene: NA
CDR3 DNA: TGTGCCAGCAGCTTAGGCGGTGAGGGGTATGAGCAGTTCTTC
CDR3 protein: CASSLGGEGYEQFF

J gene: TRBJ2-6
V gene: TRBV6-2/TRBV6-3
clone size: NA
D gene: NA
CDR3 DNA: TGTGCCAGCCGATGGGGGCAGGGTCATTCGACAGCCTCTGGGGCCAACGTCCTGACTTTC
CDR3 protein: CASRWGQGHSTASGANVLTF

J gene: TRBJ2-6
V gene: TRBV20-1
clone size: few
D gene: NA
CDR3 DNA: TGCAGTGCTAGAGCGGGGGCTGGGGCCAACGTCCTGACTTTC
CDR3 protein: CSARAGAGANVLTF

J gene: TRBJ2-3
V gene: TRBV29-1
clone size: few
D gene: TRBD2
CDR3 DNA: TGCAGCGTTGCAAGGGAGGGTACGCAGTATTTT
CDR3 protein: CSVAREGTQYF

J gene: TRBJ2-1
V gene: TRBV27
clone size: few
D gene: TRBD1
CDR3 DNA: TGTGCCAGCAGTCTGGGACAGGGGGTTGAGCAGTTCTTC
CDR3 protein: CASSLGQGVEQFF

J gene: TRBJ2-5
V gene: TRBV29-1
clone size: NA
D gene: TRBD2
CDR3 DNA: TGCAGCGTGGGGGAAAGGCGGGAGGTGAGAGAGACCCAGTACTTC
CDR3 protein: CSVGERREVRETQYF

J gene: TRBJ2-3
V gene: TRBV20-1
clone size: few
D gene: NA
CDR3 DNA: TGCAGTGCTAGAGTGGGGGGTGAGCGGGATACGCAGTATTTT
CDR3 protein: CSARVGGERDTQYF

J gene: TRBJ1-2
V gene: TRBV20-1
clone size: few
D gene: NA
CDR3 DNA: TGCAGTGCTAGTGGCGGGCTGGACTATGGCTACACCTTC
CDR3 protein: CSASGGLDYGYTF

J gene: TRBJ1-2
V gene: TRBV6-2/TRBV6-3
clone size: NA
D gene: NA
CDR3 DNA: TGTGCCAGCGGGTCCGGGACTTATAACTATGGCTACACCTTC
CDR3 protein: CASGSGTYNYGYTF

J gene: TRBJ2-5
V gene: TRBV11-2
clone size: few
D gene: NA
CDR3 DNA: TGTGCCAGCAGCTTAGATGGGGCACAAGAGACCCAGTACTTC
CDR3 protein: CASSLDGAQETQYF

J gene: TRBJ1-2
V gene: TRBV7-3
clone size: once
D gene: NA
CDR3 DNA: TGTGCCAGCAGCGCAAACGACAGAGAATATGGCTACACCTTC
CDR3 protein: CASSANDREYGYTF

J gene: TRBJ2-7
V gene: TRBV7-2
clone size: NA
D gene: NA
CDR3 DNA: TGTGCCAGCACCGGGGCAGTGAGCTCCTACGAGCAGTACTTC
CDR3 protein: CASTGAVSSYEQYF

J gene: TRBJ2-4
V gene: TRBV7-2
clone size: NA
D gene: NA
CDR3 DNA: TGTGCCAGCAGCCTACGTTGGGACATTCAGTACTTC
CDR3 protein: CASSLRWDIQYF

J gene: TRBJ1-2
V gene: TRBV3-1
clone size: NA
D gene: NA
CDR3 DNA: TGTGCCAGCAGCCAAGACGGGATAGGACATGGCTACACCTTC
CDR3 protein: CASSQDGIGHGYTF

J gene: TRBJ2-4
V gene: TRBV20-1
clone size: few
D gene: NA
CDR3 DNA: TGCAGTGCTAGGGCCGGGACGGCAAACATTCAGTACTTC
CDR3 protein: CSARAGTANIQYF

J gene: TRBJ2-1
V gene: TRBV5-1
clone size: NA
D gene: TRBD1
CDR3 DNA: TGCGCCACCACCAGGGACAGCGGTGACTATGAGCAGTTCTTC
CDR3 protein: CATTRDSGDYEQFF

J gene: TRBJ1-2
V gene: TRBV29-1
clone size: NA
D gene: NA
CDR3 DNA: TGCAGCGTCAAGACTCGGCTCACCTATGGCTACACCTTC
CDR3 protein: CSVKTRLTYGYTF

J gene: TRBJ2-7
V gene: TRBV4-2
clone size: once
D gene: NA
CDR3 DNA: TGTGCCAGCAGCCCAATGGACGGTAACTACGAGCAGTACTTC
CDR3 protein: CASSPMDGNYEQYF

J gene: TRBJ2-5
V gene: TRBV11-2
clone size: NA
D gene: NA
CDR3 DNA: TGTGCCAGCAGCTTAGGTCGGGGGTTAGGGTTGACCCAGTACTTC
CDR3 protein: CASSLGRGLGLTQYF

J gene: TRBJ2-3
V gene: TRBV20-1
clone size: NA
D gene: TRBD2
CDR3 DNA: TGCAGTGCTCCCTCCGGGGGGGCTGGCACGCAGTATTTT
CDR3 protein: CSAPSGGAGTQYF

J gene: TRBJ2-3
V gene: TRBV20-1
clone size: NA
D gene: NA
CDR3 DNA: TGCAGTGCTAGAACCAATCAAGGGGTAGATACGCAGTATTTT
CDR3 protein: CSARTNQGVDTQYF

J gene: TRBJ2-4
V gene: TRBV3-1
clone size: NA
D gene: NA
CDR3 DNA: TGTGCCAGCAGCCAAGTTTTTGACGGAAAAAACATTCAGTACTTC
CDR3 protein: CASSQVFDGKNIQYF

J gene: TRBJ2-1
V gene: TRBV7-9
clone size: NA
D gene: TRBD2
CDR3 DNA: TGTGCCAGCAGCCCGACTAGCGAAGGAGACAATGAGCAGTTCTTC
CDR3 protein: CASSPTSEGDNEQFF

J gene: TRBJ1-1
V gene: TRBV6-4
clone size: NA
D gene: NA
CDR3 DNA: TGTGCCAGCAGTGACTCGAATCGTGGAACTGAAGCTTTCTTT
CDR3 protein: CASSDSNRGTEAFF

J gene: TRBJ2-5
V gene: TRBV5-1
clone size: few
D gene: NA
CDR3 DNA: TGCGCCAGCAGCTTGGGTGGGTACGGAACCGAGACCCAGTACTTC
CDR3 protein: CASSLGGYGTETQYF

J gene: TRBJ2-1
V gene: TRBV6-5
clone size: NA
D gene: NA
CDR3 DNA: TGTGCCAGCAGCGCGACCGGGACGACTATCGGTGAGCAGTTCTTC
CDR3 protein: CASSATGTTIGEQFF

J gene: TRBJ2-7
V gene: TRBV4-3
clone size: few
D gene: NA
CDR3 DNA: TGCGCCAGCAGCCAATTTGTCCAGGGGCGCTACGAGCAGTACTTC
CDR3 protein: CASSQFVQGRYEQYF

J gene: TRBJ1-1
V gene: TRBV24-1
clone size: NA
D gene: NA
CDR3 DNA: TGTGCCACCAGTGATACTAGACGGGGAGACACTGAAGCTTTCTTT
CDR3 protein: CATSDTRRGDTEAFF

J gene: TRBJ2-2
V gene: TRBV6-5
clone size: NA
D gene: NA
CDR3 DNA: TGTGCCAGCAGTTACCGATACCTGAACACCGGGGAGCTGTTTTTT
CDR3 protein: CASSYRYLNTGELFF

J gene: TRBJ2-1
V gene: TRBV6-1
clone size: NA
D gene: NA
CDR3 DNA: TGTGCCAGTACCCGGGACGGATACAATGAGCAGTTCTTC
CDR3 protein: CASTRDGYNEQFF

J gene: TRBJ1-6
V gene: TRBV18
clone size: once
D gene: TRBD1
CDR3 DNA: TGTGCCAGCTCACCAGTTCCGATAGAGACAGGGCGATTTTCACCCCTCCACTTT
CDR3 protein: CASSPVPIETGRFSPLHF

J gene: TRBJ2-4
V gene: TRBV7-2
clone size: NA
D gene: TRBD1
CDR3 DNA: TGTGCCAGCAGCTTGGCGACCGGGACAGGGTTTGGCAGAAACATTCAGTACTTC
CDR3 protein: CASSLATGTGFGRNIQYF

J gene: TRBJ2-3
V gene: TRBV9
clone size: NA
D gene: TRBD1
CDR3 DNA: TGTGCCAGCAGCACCAGGGGGACCTTCCCAGATACGCAGTATTTT
CDR3 protein: CASSTRGTFPDTQYF

J gene: TRBJ2-7
V gene: TRBV20-1
clone size: once
D gene: TRBD2
CDR3 DNA: TGCAGTGCTCGGACTAGCGGGGGAGCCTACGAGCAGTACTTC
CDR3 protein: CSARTSGGAYEQYF

J gene: TRBJ1-2
V gene: TRBV12-3/TRBV12-4
clone size: NA
D gene: TRBD1
CDR3 DNA: TGTGCCAGCAGTTTATCCCGACAGGGATCGGGCTATGGCTACACCTTC
CDR3 protein: CASSLSRQGSGYGYTF

J gene: TRBJ1-2
V gene: TRBV6-1
clone size: few
D gene: NA
CDR3 DNA: TGTGCCAGCAACGAGCGGCAGGGATATGGCTACACCTTC
CDR3 protein: CASNERQGYGYTF

J gene: TRBJ1-2
V gene: TRBV4-1
clone size: few
D gene: NA
CDR3 DNA: TGCGCCAGCAGCCAAGTTGGGACCAGGGGATCGATGTATGGCTACACCTTC
CDR3 protein: CASSQVGTRGSMYGYTF

J gene: TRBJ2-4
V gene: TRBV4-2
clone size: NA
D gene: NA
CDR3 DNA: TGTGCCAGCAGCCTAGACAGGCAAGACAGGCTAGCCAAAAACATTCAGTACTTC
CDR3 protein: CASSLDRQDRLAKNIQYF

J gene: TRBJ2-6
V gene: TRBV7-2
clone size: few
D gene: NA
CDR3 DNA: TGTGCCAGCAGCCCGGACAGAGCTGGCTCTGGGGCCAACGTCCTGACTTTC
CDR3 protein: CASSPDRAGSGANVLTF

J gene: TRBJ2-7
V gene: TRBV12-3/TRBV12-4
clone size: NA
D gene: TRBD1
CDR3 DNA: TGTGCCAGCAGAAGGGACAGGAGCTACGAGCAGTACTTC
CDR3 protein: CASRRDRSYEQYF

J gene: TRBJ2-3
V gene: TRBV6-2/TRBV6-3
clone size: few
D gene: NA
CDR3 DNA: TGTGCCAGCAGTTACGATCAGGGAGGTACAGATACGCAGTATTTT
CDR3 protein: CASSYDQGGTDTQYF